These 31 T cell receptor beta chains share one sample of origin, sequenced in a study of blood T cell repertoires in COVID-19. Sequencing was performed with immunoSEQ multiplex PCR; in TCRdb, only in-frame clones are kept and a portion is missing. The table lists nearly 70,000 clones, roughly 87% of them singletons. Sequences were obtained from peripheral blood. All receptors come from a woman aged 45-60 years with COVID-19, enrolled during active disease.

The rearrangement uses TRBV6-5 and TRBJ2-7; the match to TRBD1 covers 10 bases. Germline CDR1 reads MNHEY; CDR2 reads SVGAGI. V was pared by 4 bases and J by 3 bases, with 3 bases of the junction left unmatched. The CDR3 totals 14 residues. The CDR3, as DNA: TGTGCCAGCAGTTCCGGGACAGGGGACTACGAGCAGTACTTC. It yields the protein CASSSGTGDYEQYF.

This sequence joins TRBV28 and TRBJ2-7; no definite D call. The CDR3 consists of 16 residues. Germline V CDR1 and CDR2: MDHEN, SYDVKM. V shed 5 bases and J shed 2 bases, with 19 bases lying between them. CDR3 residues: CASSPFLQAGTYEQYF. CDR3 nucleotides: TGTGCCAGCAGTCCCTTTCTGCAGGCAGGCACCTACGAGCAGTACTTC.

The V and J genes are TRBV7-9 and TRBJ2-7; TRBD1 aligns across 9 bases. Germline V gene lookup returns CDR1 SEHNR and CDR2 FQNEAQ (reference sequence). This CDR3 is 14 amino acids long. The junction had 3 bases not matched to a gene; V was cut back by 2 bases and J by 4 bases. CDR3 in amino acids: CASSLTGTGYEQYF. The DNA for the CDR3 is TGTGCCAGCAGCTTAACGGGGACAGGGTACGAGCAGTACTTC.

The V call is TRBV28, the J call TRBJ2-3; TRBD2 matches at 11 bases. This CDR3 is built from 14 residues. Germline V lookup: CDR1 MDHEN, CDR2 SYDVKM. J lost 8 bases, V lost 10 bases, and 11 bases had no gene match. The CDR3 sequence is CATRSGRALGTQYF. CDR3 bases: TGTGCCACCCGTAGCGGGAGGGCCCTGGGTACGCAGTATTTT. Complete variable domain (other parts from reference TRBV28 and TRBJ2-3): DVKVTQSSRYLVKRTGEKVFLECVQDMDHENMFWYRQDPGLGLRLIYFSYDVKMKEKGDIPEGYSVSREKKERFSLILESASTNQTSMYLCATRSGRALGTQYFGPGTRLTVL.

The V gene is TRBV30, the J gene TRBJ1-5; the match to TRBD1 covers 9 bases. J was trimmed by 5 bases and V by 0 bases; bases with no gene match: 5. There are 15 residues in the CDR3. The germline V gene encodes CDR1 GTSNPN and CDR2 SVGIG (reference sequence). CDR3 DNA: TGTGCCTGGAGTGTAGGGGGACAGGGTCATCAGCCCCAGCATTTT. This sequence encodes CAWSVGGQGHQPQHF.

This chain links TRBV19 with TRBJ1-1, with no clear D. Germline-derived CDR1 and CDR2 are LNHDA and SQIVND (reference sequence). The CDR3 consists of 15 residues. V lost 0 bases and J 5 bases, leaving 13 bases between the germline ends. Here the CDR3 reads CASSIDQNGGTEAFF. CDR3 bases: TGTGCCAGTAGTATAGATCAGAACGGAGGGACTGAAGCTTTCTTT.

J is TRBJ1-3 and V is TRBV4-1, with 7 bases aligning to TRBD1. V shed 6 bases, J shed 0 bases, and the junction held 11 bases outside the gene matches. There are 17 residues in the CDR3. Germline assignment: CDR1 MGHRA and CDR2 YSYEKL. This CDR3 is CASSPPLRGSSGNTIYF. Here the CDR3 DNA reads TGCGCCAGCAGTCCCCCCCTCAGGGGGAGCTCTGGAAACACCATATATTTT.

The chain has TRBV30 and TRBJ1-5, with D perhaps matching TRBD1 (6 bases). This CDR3 has 15 residues. Trimming removed 1 base at V and 5 bases at J, with 15 bases between. The V gene's germline CDR1 is GTSNPN and CDR2 SVGIG (reference sequence). Here the CDR3 DNA reads TGTGCCTGGAGTGCCAGTTGGGGGCTCGATCAGCCCCAGCATTTT. It yields the protein CAWSASWGLDQPQHF.

This chain connects TRBV11-3 to TRBJ1-3; D gene uncertain. The CDR3 is made up of 14 amino acids. Germline V CDR1 and CDR2: SGHNT, YENEEA. V lost 5 bases and J 2 bases, leaving 10 bases between the germline ends. The CDR3 DNA reads TGTGCCAGCAGCGGAGGAGGGACTGGAAACACCATATATTTT. Its protein is CASSGGGTGNTIYF.

The J gene is TRBJ1-5, the V gene TRBV7-8; TRBD1 matches 9 bases. The CDR3 has 18 amino acids. Germline assignment: CDR1 SGHVS and CDR2 FQNEAQ. The V and J ends lost 3 bases and 2 bases, in that order; junction bases with no gene match: 11. The CDR3 DNA reads TGTGCCAGCAGCTTGAGGGGTACAGGGGGCATTCGCAATCAGCCCCAGCATTTT. Its protein is CASSLRGTGGIRNQPQHF.

The chain carries TRBV28 and TRBJ2-7, with D possibly being TRBD1 (6 bases). The CDR3 sequence is 15 residues long. V was clipped by 5 bases and J by 2 bases, with 16 bases between them. Germline CDR1 and CDR2: MDHEN and SYDVKM. The CDR3 spells CASSRFTRQAYEQYF. The CDR3 region has the DNA TGTGCCAGCAGTCGATTTACCCGACAGGCCTACGAGCAGTACTTC.

This chain connects TRBV29-1 to TRBJ1-5; 7 positions agree with TRBD1. CDR3 length: 14 amino acids. V trimming: 4 bases; J trimming: 5 bases; junction bases outside the gene matches: 8. Germline V gene lookup returns CDR1 SQVTM and CDR2 ANQGSEA. The DNA of the CDR3 is TGCAGCGTTGCCCTAGACAGGGAGGATCAGCCCCAGCATTTT. Translating gives CSVALDREDQPQHF.

There are a few counts of this clone. The gene calls are TRBV10-3 and TRBJ2-7, with D perhaps matching TRBD1 (5 bases). The CDR3 is 14 residues long. Germline CDR1 is ENHRY and CDR2 is SYGVKD. Deletions cut 4 bases from V and 7 bases from J, with 17 bases between. The CDR3 sequence: CAISADSAWLEQYF. CDR3 sequence (DNA): TGTGCCATCAGTGCCGACAGCGCATGGTTAGAGCAGTACTTC.

The chain recombines TRBV11-2 with TRBJ2-6; 9 bases map to TRBD1. CDR1 is SGHAT, CDR2 FQNNGV, per germline. V trimming: 8 bases; J trimming: 2 bases; junction bases outside the gene matches: 7. CDR3 length equals 16 residues. The CDR3 here is CASSGQGQTGANVLTF. For the CDR3, the DNA is TGTGCCAGCTCGGGACAGGGTCAAACTGGGGCCAACGTCCTGACTTTC.

The V call is TRBV19, the J call TRBJ2-2; 8 nucleotides agree with TRBD2. The CDR3 has 19 residues. With V trimmed by 0 bases and J by 0 bases, 9 bases remained unmatched. Germline CDR1 LNHDA, CDR2 SQIVND (reference sequence). CDR3 protein: CASSIDRAASGPNTGELFF. CDR3 nucleotide sequence: TGTGCCAGTAGTATAGATAGGGCAGCTAGCGGGCCGAACACCGGGGAGCTGTTTTTT.

The chain recombines TRBV3-1 (or the pseudogene TRBV3-2) with TRBJ1-2; no clear D gene. The ends were cut back, 0 bases at V and 8 bases at J, with 7 bases in the middle. The CDR3 is 12 residues long. Germline V gene data show CDR1 as LGHDT and CDR2 as YNNKEL (reference sequence). The CDR3 nucleotides are TGTGCCAGCAGCCAAGAGGCCAACGGCTACACCTTC. This encodes CASSQEANGYTF.

The genes are TRBV9 and TRBJ1-5; D unresolved. V was trimmed by 3 bases and J by 3 bases, leaving 10 bases between them. This CDR3 is 14 amino acids long. The germline gives CDR1 SGDLS, CDR2 YYNGEE. The CDR3 DNA reads TGTGCCAGCAGCGCCGCTGCGAACAATCAGCCCCAGCATTTT. Encoded protein: CASSAAANNQPQHF.

The chain is built from TRBV7-9 and TRBJ2-5; D might be TRBD2 (7 bases). V lost 5 bases and J lost 2, with 12 bases in between. Germline V gives CDR1 SEHNR, CDR2 FQNEAQ (reference sequence). The CDR3 is 14 residues long. DNA for the CDR3: TGTGCCAGCAGCCCGGGGGGCCGTCAAGAGACCCAGTACTTC. Its protein product is CASSPGGRQETQYF.

Concerning this clone: Because the CDR3 is missing its conserved closing phenylalanine or tryptophan, this is likely a read error. No DNA is shown, since the ends of the CDR3 on it are uncertain; the CDR3 is the one TCRdb lists. This chain links TRBV9 with TRBJ2-3; TRBD2 is the table's D call, not checked against the DNA. The CDR3 sequence runs 11 residues, both termini included. Germline CDR1 and CDR2: SGDLS and YYNGEE. CDR3 residues: CASSVGASGPS.

The CDR3 sequence is CASSLLTSGSVETQYF. The CDR3, as DNA: TGTGCCAGCAGTTTATTAACTAGCGGGAGCGTCGAGACCCAGTACTTC. The rearrangement links TRBV28 to TRBJ2-5, with TRBD2 identical over 11 bases. The CDR3 extends over 16 amino acids. Germline V gives CDR1 MDHEN, CDR2 SYDVKM. V lost 1 base, J lost 5 bases, and 6 bases stayed unmatched.

The chain carries TRBV27 and TRBJ1-1, with D perhaps matching TRBD1 (6 bases). The CDR3 consists of 14 residues. Looked up from germline, CDR1 is MNHEY and CDR2 is SMNVEV (reference sequence). Trimming took 2 bases from V and 0 from J, leaving 7 bases between them. The CDR3 sequence is CASSLQGMNTEAFF. In DNA, the CDR3 is TGTGCCAGCAGTTTACAGGGGATGAACACTGAAGCTTTCTTT.

This clone was observed a single time. The chain links TRBV11-2 to TRBJ2-7; 12 nucleotides align to TRBD2. The CDR3 consists of 14 residues. The junction had 3 bases not matched to a gene; V was cut back by 6 bases and J by 3 bases. CDR1 and CDR2 from the germline V gene are SGHAT and FQNNGV. The CDR3 sequence is CASSTSGRFYEQYF. The CDR3 nucleotides are TGTGCCAGCAGTACTAGCGGGAGGTTCTACGAGCAGTACTTC.

The chain is built from TRBV7-2 and TRBJ2-7; 7 nucleotides match TRBD1. Germline values: CDR1 SGHTA, CDR2 FQGNSA. The CDR3 runs 14 residues. V lost 2 bases, J lost 6 bases, and 7 bases stayed unmatched. The CDR3, as DNA: TGTGCCAGCAGCTTATTGAGGGGGCGCAGCGAGCAGTACTTC. Protein sequence: CASSLLRGRSEQYF.

The chain couples TRBV4-1 to TRBJ1-5; tentatively, D is TRBD1 (6 bases). This CDR3 spans 16 amino acids. V was trimmed by 5 bases and J by 3 bases, leaving 17 bases between them. Germline CDR1 is MGHRA and CDR2 is YSYEKL. The DNA for the CDR3 is TGCGCCAGCAGCTCCTTGGGGGGGGGCTACAATCAGCCCCAGCATTTT. Its protein product is CASSSLGGGYNQPQHF.

V gene TRBV19 combines with J gene TRBJ1-1; D remains unclear. Germline assignment: CDR1 LNHDA and CDR2 SQIVND (reference sequence). This CDR3 contains 12 residues. The V and J ends lost 4 bases and 8 bases respectively, with 11 bases between them. DNA for the CDR3: TGTGCCAGTAGTAGCTGGTCTCTAGAAGCTTTCTTT. Translation: CASSSWSLEAFF.

The rearrangement links TRBV2 to TRBJ1-2, with D unclear. The germline V and J ends were trimmed by 8 bases and 4 bases, with 5 bases remaining between them. The CDR3 runs to 10 residues. Per the germline V gene, CDR1 is SNHLY and CDR2 is FYNNEI. DNA for the CDR3: TGTGCCAGCGGAGCCTATGGCTACACCTTC. Protein product: CASGAYGYTF.

In its sample, this clone was seen once. V usage is TRBV28 and J usage is TRBJ2-3; 11 nucleotides agree with TRBD2. Germline V gene sequence: CDR1 MDHEN, CDR2 SYDVKM. This CDR3 region has 17 residues. Trimming cost V 3 bases and J 4 bases; bases outside gene matches: 9. The CDR3 bases are TGTGCCAGCAGTTTGGTACTAGCGGGAGCCACCCCAGATACGCAGTATTTT. Its translation is CASSLVLAGATPDTQYF. Supplemented by reference TRBV28 and TRBJ2-3, the full variable domain reads DVKVTQSSRYLVKRTGEKVFLECVQDMDHENMFWYRQDPGLGLRLIYFSYDVKMKEKGDIPEGYSVSREKKERFSLILESASTNQTSMYLCASSLVLAGATPDTQYFGPGTRLTVL.

The count of this clone is one. The chain carries TRBV11-2 and TRBJ1-1; D is unclear. Trimming shortened V by 10 bases and J by 5 bases, and 26 bases separated the two germline ends. Germline values: CDR1 SGHAT, CDR2 FQNNGV. This CDR3 has 16 amino acids. The CDR3 region is CATSLWTGGLRTEAFF. In DNA form, the CDR3 reads TGTGCCACTTCCTTATGGACGGGAGGGCTTAGGACTGAAGCTTTCTTT.

This sequence joins TRBV7-2 and TRBJ1-5; D is ambiguous. The CDR3 is 12 residues long. Looked up from germline, CDR1 is SGHTA and CDR2 is FQGNSA. Trimming removed 3 bases at V and 9 bases at J, with 9 bases between. DNA of the CDR3: TGTGCCAGCAGCTTTACGTCGGGGCCCCAGCATTTT. This encodes CASSFTSGPQHF.

This rearrangement joins TRBV18 to TRBJ2-3; TRBD1 is a possible D gene (5 bases). Germline V CDR1 and CDR2: KGHSH, LQKENI. V was shortened by 3 bases and J by 1 base, with 17 bases between the two germline ends. The CDR3 length is 17 residues. The CDR3 reads CASSPNPSQGGTDTQYF. CDR3 nucleotides: TGTGCCAGCTCACCCAACCCGAGCCAAGGGGGCACAGATACGCAGTATTTT.

V and J are TRBV10-1 and TRBJ2-1; no reliable D call. Trimming pared 2 bases from V and 7 bases from J, leaving 9 bases between. This CDR3 comprises 13 residues. The V gene's germline CDR1 is WNHNN and CDR2 SYGVQD (reference sequence). The CDR3 bases are TGCGCCAGCAGTGAGCCCCCCGTAAATGAGCAGTTCTTC. As protein: CASSEPPVNEQFF.